This T cell receptor (beta chain) was sequenced for a study of T cell responses to AZD1222 COVID-19 vaccine. Points from the study as a whole: The study found vaccine-associated CD4 TCRs spanning spike, dominant at 160-218 and 743-854.

Concerning this clone itself: The antigen remains undetermined.

This CDR3 is 14 amino acids long. Germline V gene sequence: CDR1 SEHNR, CDR2 FQNEAQ (reference sequence). Between the trimmed V and J ends, which lost 5 bases and 15 bases, there was a span of 23 bases. Here immunoSEQ multiplex PCR was the method, and the copy in TCRdb shows in-frame clones only, minus some. This table holds 150,000 to 200,000 clones, more than 90% found once. This specimen was peripheral blood, taken on day 0 of AZD1222 vaccination. The receptor was derived from an adult in good health. The V and J genes are TRBV7-9 and TRBJ2-1; D is ambiguous. DNA for the CDR3: TGTGCCAGCAGCCAAGATCTTGACGGGCTAAGTCCGTTCTTC. It is translated as CASSQDLDGLSPFF.